These 28 T cell receptor beta chains were sequenced from one sample in a study of control samples from healthy donors and cancer patients. TCRdb's table, derived via immunoSEQ multiplex PCR, lists solely in-frame clones and lacks some. The table shows about 140,000 clones, with about nine tenths occurring only once. The sequencing input was blood. The origin of the receptors is a woman in her 30s in good health.

This sequence joins TRBV11-3 and TRBJ2-3, with no clear D. Germline V lookup: CDR1 SGHNT, CDR2 YENEEA. CDR3 length equals 13 residues. Trimming cost V 5 bases and J 5 bases, with 11 bases left between them. The CDR3: CASSDRLRDTQYF. CDR3 coding DNA: TGTGCCAGCAGCGATCGACTGAGAGATACGCAGTATTTT. The whole variable domain, remainder taken from reference TRBV11-3 and TRBJ2-3, is EAGVVQSPRYKIIEKKQPVAFWCNPISGHNTLYWYLQNLGQGPELLIRYENEEAVDDSQLPKDRFSAERLKGVDSTLKIQPAELGDSAVYLCASSDRLRDTQYFGPGTRLTVL.

This chain links TRBV10-1 with TRBJ2-1; 8 bases are shared with TRBD2. The CDR3 has 17 amino acids. The V segment lost 7 bases and the J segment 1 base; nucleotides outside the gene matches: 12. The germline CDR1 and CDR2 sequences are WNHNN and SYGVQD (reference sequence). CDR3 nucleotides: TGCGCCAGCACCCTCCTAAATCTAGCGGGTTCCTACAATGAGCAGTTCTTC. As protein: CASTLLNLAGSYNEQFF.

This chain links TRBV19 with TRBJ1-5; 8 bases align to TRBD1. Germline-derived CDR1 and CDR2 are LNHDA and SQIVND (reference sequence). The CDR3 covers 15 residues. V lost 5 bases to trimming and J lost 4 bases; unmatched junction nucleotides: 7. DNA for the CDR3: TGTGCCAGTAGTGGCCCTACAGGGGGTAATCAGCCCCAGCATTTT. Translation: CASSGPTGGNQPQHF.

This chain links TRBV3-1 (or the pseudogene TRBV3-2) with TRBJ2-3; D is perhaps TRBD2 (6 bases). This CDR3 contains 18 residues. V lost 0 bases and J 6 bases, leaving 22 bases between the germline ends. The germline V gene encodes CDR1 LGHDT and CDR2 YNNKEL (reference sequence). The CDR3 sequence: CASSQDPGLLLQVDTQYF. In DNA, the CDR3 is TGTGCCAGCAGCCAAGATCCGGGACTCCTTCTCCAGGTCGATACGCAGTATTTT.

The chain recombines TRBV19 with TRBJ2-1; TRBD2 matches 14 bases. This CDR3 is built from 16 residues. J gave up 5 bases and V 3 bases, and 3 bases lay outside the gene matches. Germline V gene sequence: CDR1 LNHDA, CDR2 SQIVND (reference sequence). In nucleotides, the CDR3 is TGTGCCAGTAGTATGGGACTAGCGGGAGAGGACAATGAGCAGTTCTTC. Protein: CASSMGLAGEDNEQFF. The full variable domain, with the rest looked up from reference TRBV19 and TRBJ2-1, is DGGITQSPKYLFRKEGQNVTLSCEQNLNHDAMYWYRQDPGQGLRLIYYSQIVNDFQKGDIAEGYSVSREKKESFPLTVTSAQKNPTAFYLCASSMGLAGEDNEQFFGPGTRLTVL.

The chain combines TRBV19 with TRBJ1-5; a weak D match, TRBD1 (5 bases). The V end lost 10 bases, the J end lost 6 bases, and 13 bases lay between the germline ends. The CDR3 has 12 residues. Germline CDR1 LNHDA, CDR2 SQIVND (reference sequence). CDR3 DNA: TGTGCCACTAAGGGGATGGGTCAGCCCCAGCATTTT. Its translation: CATKGMGQPQHF.

The rearrangement links TRBV4-1 to TRBJ2-7; D call uncertain. The CDR3 has 15 amino acids. Trimming shortened V by 3 bases and J by 3 bases, and 15 bases separated the two germline ends. Germline-derived CDR1 and CDR2 are MGHRA and YSYEKL. The CDR3 spells CASSQGGTLLYEQYF. The CDR3 DNA sequence: TGCGCCAGCAGCCAGGGTGGAACACTTCTCTACGAGCAGTACTTC.

V and J are TRBV6-5 and TRBJ1-1, with D tentatively TRBD1 (5 bases). CDR1 and CDR2 (germline): MNHEY, SVGAGI. This CDR3 is 11 amino acids long. V dropped 6 bases and J dropped 6 bases, with 8 bases sitting between them. As DNA, the CDR3 is TGTGCCAGCAGGGGACTCTCTGAAGCTTTCTTT. As protein: CASRGLSEAFF.

The rearrangement joins TRBV12-3 or TRBV12-4 to TRBJ1-2, with D possibly matching TRBD1 (5 bases). The V end was cut by 11 bases, the J end by 4 bases, with 14 bases between. This CDR3 has 12 residues. CDR3 DNA: TGTGCCGTACTCGACAGCGCCTATGGCTACACCTTC. This translates into CAVLDSAYGYTF.

The rearrangement uses TRBV6-5 and TRBJ1-2; D unclear. Trimming pared 6 bases from V and 6 bases from J, leaving 17 bases between. The CDR3 runs to 14 residues. Germline assignment: CDR1 MNHEY and CDR2 SVGAGI. CDR3 DNA: TGTGCCAGCAGACTAAGGGCCAGCGGGCATGGCTACACCTTC. This encodes CASRLRASGHGYTF.

This clone was observed a handful of times. The chain has TRBV12-5 and TRBJ1-1; tentative D call: TRBD1 (6 bases). The germline gives CDR1 LGHNT, CDR2 FRNRAP. Trimming shortened V by 0 bases and J by 0 bases, and 17 bases separated the two germline ends. CDR3 length: 18 amino acids. Here the CDR3 reads CASGLVTGGGRVNTEAFF. Written as DNA, the CDR3 is TGTGCTAGTGGTTTGGTCACCGGGGGGGGCAGGGTGAACACTGAAGCTTTCTTT.

The chain has TRBV5-6 and TRBJ2-3, with D maybe TRBD2 (6 bases). The germline V gene encodes CDR1 SGHDT and CDR2 YYEEEE. Trimming took 4 bases from V and 2 from J, leaving 14 bases between them. CDR3 length equals 15 residues. CDR3 in amino acids: CASSNPGLITDTQYF. Written as DNA, the CDR3 is TGTGCCAGCAGCAACCCGGGACTTATCACAGATACGCAGTATTTT.

The chain employs TRBV3-1 (or the pseudogene TRBV3-2) and TRBJ1-3, with D hard to call. CDR3 length: 13 amino acids. Trimming pared 4 bases from V and 0 bases from J, leaving 4 bases between. The germline CDR1 and CDR2 sequences are LGHDT and YNNKEL (reference sequence). CDR3 DNA: TGTGCCAGCAGCCCGAGCTCTGGAAACACCATATATTTT. Translated, it gives CASSPSSGNTIYF.

This chain links TRBV24-1 with TRBJ2-2; 10 nucleotides line up with TRBD1. This CDR3 comprises 16 residues. CDR1 KGHDR and CDR2 SFDVKD come from the germline V gene. Germline trimming cut 4 bases from V and 4 bases from J; bases unmatched to any gene: 5. Here the CDR3 reads CATSEPGTGVTGELFF. The CDR3 region has the DNA TGTGCCACCAGTGAGCCCGGGACAGGGGTCACCGGGGAGCTGTTTTTT.

The chain recombines TRBV30 with TRBJ2-2, with 7 bases fitting TRBD2. The J segment lost 5 bases and the V segment lost 0 bases, leaving 3 bases of the junction unmatched. The CDR3 length is 14 residues. Germline loops: CDR1 GTSNPN, CDR2 SVGIG (reference sequence). The CDR3 sequence is CAWSVGLRTGELFF. DNA of the CDR3: TGTGCCTGGAGTGTGGGACTACGTACCGGGGAGCTGTTTTTT.

The chain employs TRBV14 and TRBJ2-3; either TRBD1 or TRBD2 may fit D (5 bases each). The CDR3 is 14 residues long. Germline-derived CDR1 and CDR2 are SGHDN and FVKESK. V lost 8 bases to trimming and J lost 2 bases, with 14 bases between them. In DNA, the CDR3 is TGTGCCAGCTCGTGGGGACCCTCCACAGATACGCAGTATTTT. Protein product: CASSWGPSTDTQYF.

V usage is TRBV7-9 and J usage is TRBJ2-7, with D unresolved. Germline assignment: CDR1 SEHNR and CDR2 FQNEAQ (reference sequence). V was cut by 1 base and J by 0 bases, with 7 bases left in between. This CDR3 has 14 amino acids. The CDR3 DNA reads TGTGCCAGCAGCTTAGATCAGTTCTCCTACGAGCAGTACTTC. Translation: CASSLDQFSYEQYF.

J is TRBJ1-2 and V is TRBV3-1 (or the pseudogene TRBV3-2); 7 bases are shared with TRBD1. Looked up from germline, CDR1 is LGHDT and CDR2 is YNNKEL (reference sequence). This CDR3 is 14 amino acids long. Unmatched junction bases numbered 8, after V lost 5 bases and J lost 5 bases. The CDR3 here is CASSSPTGNYGYTF. DNA for the CDR3: TGTGCCAGCAGCTCCCCGACAGGGAATTATGGCTACACCTTC.

This chain joins TRBV11-3 and TRBJ1-3; no reliable D call. Per germline, CDR1 SGHNT and CDR2 YENEEA. V lost 1 base and J 4 bases, leaving 5 bases between the germline ends. The CDR3 totals 13 residues. The CDR3 spells CASSLGSGNTIYF. DNA of the CDR3: TGTGCCAGCAGCTTAGGTTCCGGAAACACCATATATTTT.

V gene TRBV3-1 (or the pseudogene TRBV3-2) combines with J gene TRBJ1-2; maybe TRBD1 (6 bases). The CDR3 is 15 residues long. Germline CDR1 LGHDT, CDR2 YNNKEL (reference sequence). Deletions cut 4 bases from V and 7 bases from J, with 19 bases between. The CDR3 DNA is TGTGCCAGCAGCCTAAATGTACGGACAGTCTTTGGCTACACCTTC. Its protein product is CASSLNVRTVFGYTF.

The chain uses TRBV23-1 and TRBJ1-5; D is perhaps TRBD1 (6 bases). TRBV23-1 is given ORF status, its function remaining uncertain. CDR3 length equals 16 residues. Deletions cut 0 bases from V and 5 bases from J, with 14 bases between. In DNA, the CDR3 is TGCGCCAGCAGTCAATCGGCCGGGGGGGCTGATCAGCCCCAGCATTTT. This encodes CASSQSAGGADQPQHF.

The chain combines TRBV24-1 with TRBJ1-1; 9 nucleotides line up with TRBD1. The CDR3 runs 15 residues. V lost 5 bases to trimming and J lost 3 bases; unmatched junction nucleotides: 6. From germline, CDR1 is KGHDR and CDR2 SFDVKD. The CDR3 reads CATSGNDRGDTEAFF. In DNA, the CDR3 is TGTGCCACCAGTGGCAACGACAGGGGGGACACTGAAGCTTTCTTT.

The rearrangement uses TRBV7-2 and TRBJ2-7; 8 nucleotides line up with TRBD2. This CDR3 region has 17 residues. Per the germline V gene, CDR1 is SGHTA and CDR2 is FQGNSA. J was trimmed by 1 base and V by 6 bases; bases with no gene match: 14. CDR3 residues: CASRPRAGGVGSYEQYF. CDR3 sequence (DNA): TGTGCCAGCAGGCCCCGCGCGGGAGGCGTAGGGTCCTACGAGCAGTACTTC.

The CDR3 sequence: CASSYGELGPQYF. The CDR3 coding sequence is TGTGCCAGCAGTTACGGGGAGCTGGGACCCCAGTACTTC. The chain couples TRBV28 to TRBJ2-5; D assignment may be TRBD1 or TRBD2 (5 bases each). The CDR3 consists of 13 residues. The germline V gene encodes CDR1 MDHEN and CDR2 SYDVKM. V shed 4 bases and J shed 9 bases, with 15 bases lying between them. Filled out from reference TRBV28 and TRBJ2-5, the complete variable domain reads DVKVTQSSRYLVKRTGEKVFLECVQDMDHENMFWYRQDPGLGLRLIYFSYDVKMKEKGDIPEGYSVSREKKERFSLILESASTNQTSMYLCASSYGELGPQYFGPGTRLLVL.

V gene TRBV6-5 combines with J gene TRBJ2-7, with 12 bases that match TRBD1. Germline V CDR1 and CDR2: MNHEY, SVGAGI. J gave up 2 bases and V 6 bases, and 2 bases lay outside the gene matches. The CDR3 is 14 amino acids. Here the CDR3 DNA reads TGTGCCAGCAGGGGGACAGGGGGCCCCTACGAGCAGTACTTC. Amino acids: CASRGTGGPYEQYF.

This chain joins TRBV7-2 and TRBJ2-2; 8 bases map to TRBD1. This CDR3 is 16 amino acids long. J lost 1 base, V lost 2 bases, and 3 bases had no gene match. Germline V CDR1 and CDR2: SGHTA, FQGNSA. The CDR3 DNA is TGTGCCAGCAGCTTACCGACAGGGGTGAACACCGGGGAGCTGTTTTTT. Amino acids: CASSLPTGVNTGELFF.

The chain links TRBV19 to TRBJ2-6; possibly TRBD2 for D (6 bases). Between the trimmed V and J ends, which lost 5 bases and 4 bases, there was a span of 18 bases. CDR1 is LNHDA, CDR2 SQIVND, per germline (reference sequence). CDR3 length: 17 amino acids. The CDR3 reads CASSPATAGSGANVLTF. The CDR3 nucleotides are TGTGCCAGTAGTCCAGCAACTGCCGGGAGCGGGGCCAACGTCCTGACTTTC.

The chain uses TRBV5-1 and TRBJ1-2; D gene uncertain. This CDR3 comprises 15 residues. Germline-derived CDR1 and CDR2 are SGHRS and YFSETQ. V was shortened by 0 bases and J by 4 bases, with 13 bases between the two germline ends. The CDR3 is CASSLVSGAGYGYTF. Here the CDR3 DNA reads TGCGCCAGCAGCTTGGTTTCGGGAGCGGGCTATGGCTACACCTTC.